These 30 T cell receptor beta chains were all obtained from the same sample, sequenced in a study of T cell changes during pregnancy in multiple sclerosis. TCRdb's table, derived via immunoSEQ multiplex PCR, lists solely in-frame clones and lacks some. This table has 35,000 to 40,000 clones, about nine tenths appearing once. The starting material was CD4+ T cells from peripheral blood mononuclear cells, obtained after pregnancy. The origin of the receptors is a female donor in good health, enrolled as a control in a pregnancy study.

The DNA for the CDR3 is TGTGCCAGCACCGACAGGTTGGGGAATGAAAAACTGTTTTTT. Translated, it gives CASTDRLGNEKLFF. The chain carries TRBV9 and TRBJ1-4; perhaps TRBD1 as D (6 bases). CDR3 length equals 14 residues. V was clipped by 6 bases and J by 5 bases, with 14 bases between them. CDR1 and CDR2 from the germline V gene are SGDLS and YYNGEE.

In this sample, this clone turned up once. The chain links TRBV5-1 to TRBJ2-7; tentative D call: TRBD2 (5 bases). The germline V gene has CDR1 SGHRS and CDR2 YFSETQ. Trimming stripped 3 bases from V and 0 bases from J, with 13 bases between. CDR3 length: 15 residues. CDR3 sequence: CASSSRATRSYEQYF. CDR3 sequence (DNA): TGCGCCAGCAGCTCGAGGGCGACCCGCTCCTACGAGCAGTACTTC.

The DNA for the CDR3 is TGTGCCAGCAGGCGGGGGGGGTCCTCTGGAAACACCATATATTTT. Translation: CASRRGGSSGNTIYF. The chain carries TRBV6-5 and TRBJ1-3; D is possibly TRBD1 (5 bases). Germline V gives CDR1 MNHEY, CDR2 SVGAGI. The CDR3 sequence is 15 residues long. The ends were cut back, 6 bases at V and 0 bases at J, with 12 bases in the middle.

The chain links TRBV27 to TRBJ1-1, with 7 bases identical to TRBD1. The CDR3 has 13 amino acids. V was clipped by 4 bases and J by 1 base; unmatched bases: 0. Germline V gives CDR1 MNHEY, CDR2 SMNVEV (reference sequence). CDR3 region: CASSWTGNTEAFF. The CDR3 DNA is TGTGCCAGCAGTTGGACAGGGAACACTGAAGCTTTCTTT.

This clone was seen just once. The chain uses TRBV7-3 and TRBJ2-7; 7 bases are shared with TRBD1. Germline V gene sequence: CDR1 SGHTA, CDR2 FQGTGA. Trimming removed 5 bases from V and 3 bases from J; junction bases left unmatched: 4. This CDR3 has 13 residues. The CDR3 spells CASSPRTGYEQYF. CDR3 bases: TGTGCCAGCAGCCCACGGACAGGCTACGAGCAGTACTTC. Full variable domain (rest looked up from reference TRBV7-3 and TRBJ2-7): GAGVSQTPSNKVTEKGKYVELRCDPISGHTALYWYRQSLGQGPEFLIYFQGTGAADDSGLPNDRFFAVRPEGSVSTLKIQRTERGDSAVYLCASSPRTGYEQYFGPGTRLTVT.

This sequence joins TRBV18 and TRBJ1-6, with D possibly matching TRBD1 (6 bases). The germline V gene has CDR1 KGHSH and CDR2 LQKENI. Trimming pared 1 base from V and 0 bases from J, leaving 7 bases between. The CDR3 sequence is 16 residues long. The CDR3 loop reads CASSPHRVSYNSPLHF. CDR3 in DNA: TGTGCCAGCTCACCACACAGGGTCTCCTATAATTCACCCCTCCACTTT.

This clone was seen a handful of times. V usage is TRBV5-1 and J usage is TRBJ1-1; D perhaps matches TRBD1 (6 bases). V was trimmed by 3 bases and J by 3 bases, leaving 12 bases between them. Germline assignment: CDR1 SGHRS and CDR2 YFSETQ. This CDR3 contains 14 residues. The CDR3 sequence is CASSSNRVDTEAFF. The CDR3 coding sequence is TGCGCCAGCAGCTCGAACAGGGTAGACACTGAAGCTTTCTTT.

Here the CDR3 reads CASSPLPIKTSGGIETQYF. CDR3 sequence (DNA): TGTGCCAGCTCACCACTGCCAATAAAGACTAGCGGGGGGATAGAGACCCAGTACTTC. The chain employs TRBV18 and TRBJ2-5; 13 nucleotides match TRBD2. The CDR3 spans 19 residues. The ends lost 1 base at V and 4 bases at J; junction bases unmatched: 12. CDR1 is KGHSH, CDR2 LQKENI, per germline.

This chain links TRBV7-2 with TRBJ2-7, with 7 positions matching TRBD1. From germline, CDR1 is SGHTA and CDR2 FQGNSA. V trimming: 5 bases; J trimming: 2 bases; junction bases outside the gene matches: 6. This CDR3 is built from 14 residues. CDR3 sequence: CASSPRTGTYEQYF. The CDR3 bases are TGTGCCAGCAGCCCGAGGACAGGCACCTACGAGCAGTACTTC.

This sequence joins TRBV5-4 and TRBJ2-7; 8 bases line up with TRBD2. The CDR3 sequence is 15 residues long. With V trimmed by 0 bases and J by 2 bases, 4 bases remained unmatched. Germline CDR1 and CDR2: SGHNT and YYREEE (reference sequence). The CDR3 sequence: CASSLAGGSPYEQYF. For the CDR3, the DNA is TGTGCCAGCAGCTTGGCGGGAGGGTCCCCCTACGAGCAGTACTTC.

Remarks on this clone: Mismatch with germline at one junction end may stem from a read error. The chain's CDR3 is CAGSELDREEYGYTF. The CDR3 bases are TGTGCCGGCAGTGAATTGGACAGGGAGGAGTATGGCTACACCTTC. This chain links TRBV25-1 with TRBJ1-2, with 8 bases identical to TRBD1. Germline CDR1 MGHDK, CDR2 SYGVNS. The CDR3 is made up of 15 amino acids.

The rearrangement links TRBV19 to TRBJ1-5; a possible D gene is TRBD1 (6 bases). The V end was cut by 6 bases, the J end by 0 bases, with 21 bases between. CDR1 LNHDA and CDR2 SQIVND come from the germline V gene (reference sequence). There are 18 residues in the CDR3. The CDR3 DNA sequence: TGTGCCAGTAGGGGGAGTGGGGCAGGGGCTTATAGCAATCAGCCCCAGCATTTT. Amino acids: CASRGSGAGAYSNQPQHF.

The CDR3 nucleotides read TGTGCCAGCAGCTTGGGACCCGGACTAGCGGGAGGGCAAGATACGCAGTATTTT. Translated: CASSLGPGLAGGQDTQYF. The chain has TRBV13 and TRBJ2-3, with 15 bases identical to TRBD2. The CDR3 spans 18 residues. Germline V gene sequence: CDR1 PRHDT, CDR2 FYEKMQ (reference sequence). V gave up 3 bases and J gave up 5 bases; unmatched junction bases: 9.

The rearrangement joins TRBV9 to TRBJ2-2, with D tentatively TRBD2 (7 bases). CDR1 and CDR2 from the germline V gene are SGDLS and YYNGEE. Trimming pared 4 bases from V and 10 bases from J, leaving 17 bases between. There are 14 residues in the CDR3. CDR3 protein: CASSSRGALVELFF. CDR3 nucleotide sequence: TGTGCCAGCAGCTCCCGGGGGGCGCTTGTGGAGCTGTTTTTT.

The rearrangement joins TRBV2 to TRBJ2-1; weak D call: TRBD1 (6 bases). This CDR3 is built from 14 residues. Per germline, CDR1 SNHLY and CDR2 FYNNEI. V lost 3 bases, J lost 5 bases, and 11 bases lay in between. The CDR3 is CASSEGRGDNEQFF. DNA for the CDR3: TGTGCCAGCAGTGAGGGCAGGGGCGACAATGAGCAGTTCTTC.

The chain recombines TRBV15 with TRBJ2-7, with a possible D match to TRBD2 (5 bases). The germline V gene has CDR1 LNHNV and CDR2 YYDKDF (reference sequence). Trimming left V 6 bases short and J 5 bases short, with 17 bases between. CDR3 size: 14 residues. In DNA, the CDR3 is TGTGCCACCAGAAAGAGACGGCTAGCCCACGAGCAGTACTTC. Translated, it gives CATRKRRLAHEQYF.

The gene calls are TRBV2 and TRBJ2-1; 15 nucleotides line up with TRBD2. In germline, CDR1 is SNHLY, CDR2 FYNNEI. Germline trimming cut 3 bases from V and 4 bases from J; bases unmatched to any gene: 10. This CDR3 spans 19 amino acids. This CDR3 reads CASSEPPGLAGGFYNEQFF. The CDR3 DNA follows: TGTGCCAGCAGTGAGCCCCCGGGACTAGCGGGAGGATTTTACAATGAGCAGTTCTTC.

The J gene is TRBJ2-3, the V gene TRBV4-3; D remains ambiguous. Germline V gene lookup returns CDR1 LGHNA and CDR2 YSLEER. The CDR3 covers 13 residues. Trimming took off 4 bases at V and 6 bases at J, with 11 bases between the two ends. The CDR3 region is CASSLRVRDTQYF. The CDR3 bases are TGCGCCAGCAGCCTGCGAGTGAGGGATACGCAGTATTTT.

The CDR3 protein is CASSYAGPKDSPLHF. CDR3 in DNA: TGTGCCAGCAGTTATGCGGGCCCCAAGGATTCACCCCTCCACTTT. V gene TRBV6-6 combines with J gene TRBJ1-6; D ambiguous. The length of the CDR3 is 15 residues. With 3 bases removed from V and 8 bases from J, the gap between germline ends came to 14 bases. CDR1 is MNHNY and CDR2 is SVGAGI in the germline V gene (reference sequence).

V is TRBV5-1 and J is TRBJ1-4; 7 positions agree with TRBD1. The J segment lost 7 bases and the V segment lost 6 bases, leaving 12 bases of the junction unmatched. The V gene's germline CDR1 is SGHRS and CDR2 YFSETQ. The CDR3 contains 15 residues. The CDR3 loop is CASTKSRDSTEKLFF. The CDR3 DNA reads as TGCGCCAGCACCAAATCCCGGGACAGTACTGAAAAACTGTTTTTT.

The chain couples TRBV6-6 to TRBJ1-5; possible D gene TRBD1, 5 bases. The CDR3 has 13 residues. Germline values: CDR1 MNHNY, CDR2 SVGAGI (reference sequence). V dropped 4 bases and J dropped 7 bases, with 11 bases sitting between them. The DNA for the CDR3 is TGTGCCAGCAGTTCCAGGGTTAAGCAGCCCCAGCATTTT. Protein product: CASSSRVKQPQHF.

The CDR3 is CASSIVITGMNYGYTF. In DNA form, the CDR3 reads TGTGCCAGTAGTATAGTCATCACAGGGATGAACTATGGCTACACCTTC. V and J are TRBV19 and TRBJ1-2, with D tentatively TRBD1 (6 bases). CDR1 is LNHDA and CDR2 is SQIVND in the germline V gene (reference sequence). V lost 1 base and J 2 bases, leaving 14 bases between the germline ends. This CDR3 contains 16 residues.

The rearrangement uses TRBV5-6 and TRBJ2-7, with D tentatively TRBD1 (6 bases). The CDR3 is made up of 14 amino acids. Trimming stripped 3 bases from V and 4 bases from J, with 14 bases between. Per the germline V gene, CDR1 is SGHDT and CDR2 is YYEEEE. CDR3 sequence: CASSSGPQGYEQYF. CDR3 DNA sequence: TGTGCCAGCAGCTCCGGCCCACAGGGTTACGAGCAGTACTTC.

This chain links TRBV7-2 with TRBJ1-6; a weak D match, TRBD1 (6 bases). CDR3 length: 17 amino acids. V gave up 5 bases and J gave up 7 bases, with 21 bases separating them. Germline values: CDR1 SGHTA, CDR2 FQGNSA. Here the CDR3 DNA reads TGTGCCAGCAGCACACCGCCCGGGAACAGGGTGAATTCACCCCTCCACTTT. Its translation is CASSTPPGNRVNSPLHF.

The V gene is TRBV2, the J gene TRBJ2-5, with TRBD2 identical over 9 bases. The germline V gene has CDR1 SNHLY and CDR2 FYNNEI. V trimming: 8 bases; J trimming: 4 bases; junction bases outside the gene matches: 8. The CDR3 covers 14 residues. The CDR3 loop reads CASGSGSFIETQYF. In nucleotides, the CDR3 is TGTGCCAGCGGTAGCGGGAGTTTTATAGAGACCCAGTACTTC.

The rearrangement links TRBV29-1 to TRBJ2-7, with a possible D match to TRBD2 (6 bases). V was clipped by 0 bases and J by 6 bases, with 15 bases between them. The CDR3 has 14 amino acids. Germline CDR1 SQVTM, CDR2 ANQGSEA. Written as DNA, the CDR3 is TGCAGCGTTGAAGATCAACAGTGGGGAGGCGAGCAGTACTTC. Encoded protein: CSVEDQQWGGEQYF.

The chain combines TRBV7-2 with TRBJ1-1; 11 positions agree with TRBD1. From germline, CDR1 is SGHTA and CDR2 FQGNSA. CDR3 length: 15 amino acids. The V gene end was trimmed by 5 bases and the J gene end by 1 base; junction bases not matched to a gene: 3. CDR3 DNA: TGTGCCAGCAGCCCGGACAGGGGGCCGAACACTGAAGCTTTCTTT. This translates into CASSPDRGPNTEAFF.

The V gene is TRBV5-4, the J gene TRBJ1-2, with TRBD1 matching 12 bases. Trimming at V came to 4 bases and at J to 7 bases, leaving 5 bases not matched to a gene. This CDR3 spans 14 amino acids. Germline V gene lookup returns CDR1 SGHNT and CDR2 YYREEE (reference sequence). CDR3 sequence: CASSRDRGRGGYTF. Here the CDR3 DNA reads TGTGCCAGCAGCCGGGACAGGGGGCGGGGTGGCTACACCTTC. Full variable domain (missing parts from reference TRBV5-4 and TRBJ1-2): ETGVTQSPTHLIKTRGQQVTLRCSSQSGHNTVSWYQQALGQGPQFIFQYYREEENGRGNFPPRFSGLQFPNYSSELNVNALELDDSALYLCASSRDRGRGGYTFGSGTRLTVV.

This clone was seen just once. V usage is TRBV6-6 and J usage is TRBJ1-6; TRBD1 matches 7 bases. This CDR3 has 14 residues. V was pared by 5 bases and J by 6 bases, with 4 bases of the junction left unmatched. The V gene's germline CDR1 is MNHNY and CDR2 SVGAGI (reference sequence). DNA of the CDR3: TGTGCCAGCAGTCAGACAGGGTCTAATTCACCCCTCCACTTT. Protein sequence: CASSQTGSNSPLHF.

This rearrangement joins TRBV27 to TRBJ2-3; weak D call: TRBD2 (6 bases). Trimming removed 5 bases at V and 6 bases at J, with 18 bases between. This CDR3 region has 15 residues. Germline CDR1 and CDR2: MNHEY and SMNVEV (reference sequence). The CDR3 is CASSAAGQPPDTQYF. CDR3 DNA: TGTGCCAGCAGTGCAGCGGGCCAACCCCCGGATACGCAGTATTTT.